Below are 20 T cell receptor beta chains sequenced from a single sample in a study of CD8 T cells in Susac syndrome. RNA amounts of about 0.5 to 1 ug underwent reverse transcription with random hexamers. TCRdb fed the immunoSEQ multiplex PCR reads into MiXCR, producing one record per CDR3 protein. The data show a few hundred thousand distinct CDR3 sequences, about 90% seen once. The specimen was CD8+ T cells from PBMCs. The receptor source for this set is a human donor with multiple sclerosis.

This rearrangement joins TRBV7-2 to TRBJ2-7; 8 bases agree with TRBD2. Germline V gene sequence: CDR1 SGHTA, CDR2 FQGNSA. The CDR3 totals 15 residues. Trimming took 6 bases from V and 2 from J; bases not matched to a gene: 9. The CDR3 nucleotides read TGTGCCAGCAGTCAAGCGGGAGTCTACCCCTACGAGCAGTACTTC. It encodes CASSQAGVYPYEQYF.

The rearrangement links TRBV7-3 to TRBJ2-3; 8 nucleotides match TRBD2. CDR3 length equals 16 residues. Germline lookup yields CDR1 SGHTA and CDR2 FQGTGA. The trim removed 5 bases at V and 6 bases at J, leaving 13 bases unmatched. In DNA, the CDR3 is TGTGCCAGCAGCCCTCGGGAGGGGCAGCTAAGTGATACGCAGTATTTT. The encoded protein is CASSPREGQLSDTQYF.

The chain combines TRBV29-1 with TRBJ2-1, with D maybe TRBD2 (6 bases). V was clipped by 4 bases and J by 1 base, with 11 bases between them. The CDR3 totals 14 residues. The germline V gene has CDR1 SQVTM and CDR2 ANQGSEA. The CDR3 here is CSVAPGGSYNEQFF. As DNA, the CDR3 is TGCAGCGTTGCTCCCGGGGGTTCCTACAATGAGCAGTTCTTC.

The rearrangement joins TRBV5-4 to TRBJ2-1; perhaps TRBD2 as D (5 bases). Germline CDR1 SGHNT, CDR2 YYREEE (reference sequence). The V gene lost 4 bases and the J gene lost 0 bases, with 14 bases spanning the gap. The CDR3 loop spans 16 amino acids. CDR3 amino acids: CASSILPGGSYNEQFF. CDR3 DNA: TGTGCCAGCAGCATTCTACCAGGAGGCTCCTACAATGAGCAGTTCTTC.

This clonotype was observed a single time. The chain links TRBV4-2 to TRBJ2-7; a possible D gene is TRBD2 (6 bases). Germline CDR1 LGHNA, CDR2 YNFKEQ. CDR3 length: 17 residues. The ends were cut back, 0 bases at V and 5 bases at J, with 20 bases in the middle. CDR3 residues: CASSQERAGPPWDEQYF. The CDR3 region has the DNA TGTGCCAGCAGCCAAGAGCGGGCGGGACCTCCGTGGGACGAGCAGTACTTC.

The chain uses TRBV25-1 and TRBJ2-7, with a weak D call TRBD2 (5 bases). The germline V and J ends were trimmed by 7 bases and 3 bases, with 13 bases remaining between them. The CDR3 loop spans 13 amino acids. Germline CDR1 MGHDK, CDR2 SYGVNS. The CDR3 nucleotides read TGTGCCAGCATGGGAGAAGGGATCTACGAGCAGTACTTC. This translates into CASMGEGIYEQYF.

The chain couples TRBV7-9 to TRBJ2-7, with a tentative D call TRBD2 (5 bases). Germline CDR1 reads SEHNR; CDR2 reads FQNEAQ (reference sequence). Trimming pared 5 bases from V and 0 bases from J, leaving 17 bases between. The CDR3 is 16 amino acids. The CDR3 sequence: CASSNYRTSSSYEQYF. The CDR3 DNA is TGTGCCAGCAGCAACTATCGGACTTCTAGCTCCTACGAGCAGTACTTC.

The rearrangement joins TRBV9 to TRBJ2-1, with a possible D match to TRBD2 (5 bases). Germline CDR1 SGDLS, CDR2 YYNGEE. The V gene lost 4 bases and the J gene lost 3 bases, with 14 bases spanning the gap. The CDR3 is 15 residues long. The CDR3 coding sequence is TGTGCCAGCAGCTCCCCGGGAACCAGCTACAATGAGCAGTTCTTC. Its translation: CASSSPGTSYNEQFF.

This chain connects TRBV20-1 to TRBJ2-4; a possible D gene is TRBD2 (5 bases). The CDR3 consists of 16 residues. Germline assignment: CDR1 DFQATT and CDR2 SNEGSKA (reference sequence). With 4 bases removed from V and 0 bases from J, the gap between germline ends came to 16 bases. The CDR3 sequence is CSAIGLDDLAKNIQYF. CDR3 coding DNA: TGCAGTGCTATTGGACTGGACGATCTAGCCAAAAACATTCAGTACTTC.

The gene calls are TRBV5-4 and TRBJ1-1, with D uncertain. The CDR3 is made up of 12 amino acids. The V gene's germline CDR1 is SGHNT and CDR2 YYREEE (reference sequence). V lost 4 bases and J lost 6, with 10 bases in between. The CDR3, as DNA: TGTGCCAGCAGCGGAGTGGGTTCTGAAGCTTTCTTT. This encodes CASSGVGSEAFF. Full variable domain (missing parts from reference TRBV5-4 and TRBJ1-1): ETGVTQSPTHLIKTRGQQVTLRCSSQSGHNTVSWYQQALGQGPQFIFQYYREEENGRGNFPPRFSGLQFPNYSSELNVNALELDDSALYLCASSGVGSEAFFGQGTRLTVV.

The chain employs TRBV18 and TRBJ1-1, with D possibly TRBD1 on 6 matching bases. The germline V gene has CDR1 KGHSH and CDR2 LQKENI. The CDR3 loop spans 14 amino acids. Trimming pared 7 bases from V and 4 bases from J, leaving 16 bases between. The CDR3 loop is CASLPGQGTTEAFF. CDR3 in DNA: TGTGCCAGCTTGCCGGGACAAGGGACCACTGAAGCTTTCTTT.

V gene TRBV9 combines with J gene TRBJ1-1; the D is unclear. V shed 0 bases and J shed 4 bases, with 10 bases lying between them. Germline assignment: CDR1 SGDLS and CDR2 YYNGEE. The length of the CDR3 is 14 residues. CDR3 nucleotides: TGTGCCAGCAGCGTAGTGGGCAGTTTCACTGAAGCTTTCTTT. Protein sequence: CASSVVGSFTEAFF.

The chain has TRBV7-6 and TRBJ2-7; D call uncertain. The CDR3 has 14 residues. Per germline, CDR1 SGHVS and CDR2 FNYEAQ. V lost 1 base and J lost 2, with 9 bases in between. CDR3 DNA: TGTGCCAGCAGCTTAGGGCCTAATACCTACGAGCAGTACTTC. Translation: CASSLGPNTYEQYF.

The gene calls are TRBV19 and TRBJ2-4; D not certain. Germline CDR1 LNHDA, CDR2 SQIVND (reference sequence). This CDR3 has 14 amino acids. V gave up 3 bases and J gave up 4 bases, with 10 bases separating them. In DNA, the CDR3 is TGTGCCAGTAGTATCGTGGCAGATAAAAACATTCAGTACTTC. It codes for CASSIVADKNIQYF.

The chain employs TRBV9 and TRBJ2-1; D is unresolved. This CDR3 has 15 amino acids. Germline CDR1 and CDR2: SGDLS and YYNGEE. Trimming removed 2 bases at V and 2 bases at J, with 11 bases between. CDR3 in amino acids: CASSVAGIAYNEQFF. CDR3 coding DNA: TGTGCCAGCAGCGTTGCAGGTATAGCCTACAATGAGCAGTTCTTC.

DNA for the CDR3: TGTGCCAGCACAGCTTGGGGTACTGAAGCTTTCTTT. Translating gives CASTAWGTEAFF. This chain uses TRBV2 with TRBJ1-1, with D unresolved. This CDR3 comprises 12 residues. Germline V lookup: CDR1 SNHLY, CDR2 FYNNEI. V was cut by 7 bases and J by 5 bases, with 11 bases left in between. The entire variable domain, with the rest obtained from reference TRBV2 and TRBJ1-1, is as follows: EPEVTQTPSHQVTQMGQEVILRCVPISNHLYFYWYRQILGQKVEFLVSFYNNEISEKSEIFDDQFSVERPDGSNFTLKIRSTKLEDSAMYFCASTAWGTEAFFGQGTRLTVV.

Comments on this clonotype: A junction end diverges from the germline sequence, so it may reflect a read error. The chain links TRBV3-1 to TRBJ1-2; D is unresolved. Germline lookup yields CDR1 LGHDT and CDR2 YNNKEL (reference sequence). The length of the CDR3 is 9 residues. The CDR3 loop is CASSHPWEF. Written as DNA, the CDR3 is TGTGCCAGCAGCCATCCGTGGGAATTC.

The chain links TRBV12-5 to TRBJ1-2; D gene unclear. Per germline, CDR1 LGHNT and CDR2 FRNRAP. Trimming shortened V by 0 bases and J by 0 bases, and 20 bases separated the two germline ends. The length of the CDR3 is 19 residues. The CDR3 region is CASGLVPGTDTIPNYGYTF. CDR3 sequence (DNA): TGTGCTAGTGGTTTGGTACCGGGAACAGACACTATCCCTAACTATGGCTACACCTTC.

The CDR3 sequence is CSVGKGHGYTF. The CDR3 DNA reads TGCAGCGTTGGTAAGGGGCATGGCTACACCTTC. This chain joins TRBV29-1 and TRBJ1-2; tentative D call: TRBD1 (5 bases). This CDR3 has 11 amino acids. V lost 4 bases, J lost 6 bases, and 9 bases lay in between. In germline, CDR1 is SQVTM, CDR2 ANQGSEA.

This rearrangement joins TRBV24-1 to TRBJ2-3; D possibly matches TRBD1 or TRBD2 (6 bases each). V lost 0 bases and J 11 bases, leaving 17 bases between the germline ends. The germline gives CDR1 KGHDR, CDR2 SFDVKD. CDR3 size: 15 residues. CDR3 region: CATSDLTTGAQRQYF. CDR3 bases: TGTGCCACCAGTGATTTGACGACGGGGGCCCAGAGGCAGTATTTT.